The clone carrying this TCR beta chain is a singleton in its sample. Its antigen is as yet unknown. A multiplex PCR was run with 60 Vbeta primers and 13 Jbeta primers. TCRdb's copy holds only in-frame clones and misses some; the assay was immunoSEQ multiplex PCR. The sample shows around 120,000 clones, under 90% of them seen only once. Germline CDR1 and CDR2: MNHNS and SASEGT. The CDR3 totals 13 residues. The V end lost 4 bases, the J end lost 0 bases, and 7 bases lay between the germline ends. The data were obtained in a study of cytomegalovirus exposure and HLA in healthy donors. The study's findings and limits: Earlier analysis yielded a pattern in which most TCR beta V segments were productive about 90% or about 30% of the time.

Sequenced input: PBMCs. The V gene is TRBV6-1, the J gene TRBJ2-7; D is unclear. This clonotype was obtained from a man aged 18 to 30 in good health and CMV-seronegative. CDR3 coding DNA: TGTGCCAGCAGTGGGCTTAACTCCTACGAGCAGTACTTC. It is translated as CASSGLNSYEQYF.